These T cell receptor beta chains were read from a single sample in a study of T-cell memory formation after mild COVID-19. TCRdb independently ran MiXCR on the 5' RACE reads; one entry per CDR3 protein. The data contain around 530,000 distinct CDR3 sequences, about a fifth of them singletons. Sequencing was carried out using PBMCs or a T cell subset sorted from them (not recorded which). These receptors originate from an adult woman who had mild COVID-19 (a few samples of this study predate the infection). Cell type and time point are not known. CDR3s include the opening cysteine and the closing phenylalanine or tryptophan. A D gene is named only where the DNA matches it firmly. Not every row has a clone size; where given, it reads once, few, many or a size class.

>12|TRBV27|TRBJ1-1|NA|NA
CASSSYDRRAFF
TGTGCCAGCAGTTCGTATGACAGGAGAGCTTTCTTT
>15|TRBV7-9|TRBJ2-2|NA|NA
CASSFFLEPAGELFF
TGTGCCAGCAGCTTCTTCCTAGAACCGGCCGGGGAGCTGTTTTTT
>14|TRBV14|TRBJ2-5|NA|NA
CASSQANLGETQYF
TGTGCCAGCAGCCAAGCCAACCTAGGGGAGACCCAGTACTTC
>18|TRBV4-1|TRBJ2-1|TRBD2|NA
CASSQGIGGFLSYNEQFF
TGCGCCAGCAGCCAAGGTATCGGGGGGTTCCTCTCCTACAATGAGCAGTTCTTC
>19|TRBV11-2|TRBJ2-1|TRBD2|NA
CAGSLDPKTSGGTYNEQFF
TGTGCCGGCAGCTTAGATCCGAAGACTAGCGGGGGCACCTACAATGAGCAGTTCTTC
>15|TRBV6-5|TRBJ2-3|NA|once
CASRNDMGGTDTQYF
TGTGCCAGCAGGAATGACATGGGTGGAACAGATACGCAGTATTTT
>14|TRBV12-3/TRBV12-4|TRBJ2-1|NA|NA
CASSVASENNEQFF
TGTGCCAGCAGCGTGGCTAGCGAGAACAATGAGCAGTTCTTC
>15|TRBV7-6|TRBJ2-7|NA|NA
CASSKWGAGSYEQYF
TGTGCCAGCAGCAAGTGGGGGGCGGGGTCCTACGAGCAGTACTTC
>14|TRBV10-3|TRBJ1-1|NA|NA
CAISLGELNTEAFF
TGTGCCATCAGTCTGGGAGAGCTGAACACTGAAGCTTTCTTT
>14|TRBV7-2|TRBJ2-7|TRBD1|few
CASSWGQGNREQYF
TGTGCCAGCAGCTGGGGACAGGGGAATCGCGAGCAGTACTTC
>16|TRBV24-1|TRBJ2-3|NA|NA
CATSQRGGRGTDTQYF
TGTGCCACCAGTCAGAGGGGGGGCAGAGGCACAGATACGCAGTATTTT
>17|TRBV5-4|TRBJ2-2|NA|NA
CASSSGKDVALTGELFF
TGTGCCAGCAGCTCGGGAAAGGACGTAGCGCTCACCGGGGAGCTGTTTTTT
>13|TRBV4-1|TRBJ1-5|NA|many
CASSQDRDQPQHF
TGCGCCAGCAGCCAAGATCGGGATCAGCCCCAGCATTTT
>16|TRBV2|TRBJ2-3|TRBD1|few
CASSKRQGASTDTQYF
TGTGCCAGCAGTAAACGACAGGGGGCTAGCACAGATACGCAGTATTTT
>15|TRBV12-3/TRBV12-4|TRBJ2-7|NA|many
CASSYRAVLSYEQYF
TGTGCCAGCAGTTATAGGGCAGTTCTCTCCTACGAGCAGTACTTC
>15|TRBV7-6|TRBJ1-6|TRBD1|few
CASSLGTGYNSPLHF
TGTGCCAGCAGCTTAGGGACAGGCTATAATTCACCCCTCCACTTT
>16|TRBV7-6|TRBJ2-7|TRBD1|few
CASSSRGRINGYEQYF
TGTGCCAGCAGCTCCAGGGGGCGGATAAATGGGTACGAGCAGTACTTC
>16|TRBV15|TRBJ2-2|TRBD2|few
CATSRVRGEGSGELFF
TGTGCCACCAGCAGAGTCCGGGGGGAGGGGTCCGGGGAGCTGTTTTTT
>16|TRBV9|TRBJ2-1|NA|once
CASSERDGGLGNEEFF
TGTGCCAGCAGCGAGAGAGACGGGGGCCTCGGCAATGAGGAGTTCTTC
>13|TRBV20-1|TRBJ1-2|NA|NA
CSARDPGNYGYTF
TGCAGTGCTAGAGATCCAGGGAACTATGGCTACACCTTC
>16|TRBV7-9|TRBJ2-1|TRBD1|NA
CASSLLVTGGVDEQFF
TGTGCCAGCAGCTTATTGGTTACAGGGGGCGTCGATGAGCAGTTCTTC
>15|TRBV7-8|TRBJ1-6|NA|NA
CASSLIGPGNSPLHF
TGTGCCAGCAGCTTAATAGGGCCAGGGAATTCACCCCTCCACTTT
>16|TRBV9|TRBJ2-3|TRBD2|once
CASSVASGGASDTQYF
TGTGCCAGCAGCGTAGCAAGCGGGGGGGCATCAGATACGCAGTATTTT
>15|TRBV9|TRBJ2-7|NA|NA
CASSPGGPHSYEQYF
TGTGCCAGCAGCCCAGGGGGGCCCCACTCCTACGAGCAGTACTTC
>12|TRBV12-3/TRBV12-4|TRBJ2-7|NA|many
CASSRTVYEQYF
TGTGCCAGCAGTCGGACGGTCTACGAGCAGTACTTC
>20|TRBV15|TRBJ2-5|TRBD2|NA
CATRAGGLARSNRYQETQYF
TGTGCCACCCGGGCGGGCGGACTAGCCAGGTCTAACCGATACCAAGAGACCCAGTACTTC
>17|TRBV12-3/TRBV12-4|TRBJ2-2|NA|NA
CASSSPVLREGPGELFF
TGTGCCAGCAGTTCCCCCGTACTACGCGAGGGGCCCGGGGAGCTGTTTTTT
>14|TRBV12-3/TRBV12-4|TRBJ2-2|NA|few
CATTRTANTGELFF
TGTGCCACCACCCGGACAGCGAACACCGGGGAGCTGTTTTTT
>16|TRBV4-2|TRBJ2-5|TRBD2|NA
CASSQGGLAGVMTQYF
TGTGCCAGCAGCCAAGGGGGACTAGCGGGAGTTATGACCCAGTACTTC
>15|TRBV7-7|TRBJ2-1|TRBD2|NA
CASSESGGAYNEQFF
TGTGCTAGCAGCGAGAGCGGGGGAGCCTACAATGAGCAGTTCTTC
>12|TRBV10-3|TRBJ2-2|NA|few
CAISENTGELFF
TGTGCCATCAGTGAGAACACCGGGGAGCTGTTTTTT
>11|TRBV12-3/TRBV12-4|TRBJ2-3|NA|many
CASSLRDTQYF
TGTGCCAGCAGCCTTAGAGATACGCAGTATTTT
>12|TRBV27|TRBJ2-2|NA|few
CASSTQSGELFF
TGTGCCAGCAGTACCCAGTCCGGGGAGCTGTTTTTT
>16|TRBV14|TRBJ2-1|TRBD2|NA
CASSYPGTSGHNEQFF
TGTGCCAGCAGCTACCCCGGGACTAGCGGGCACAATGAGCAGTTCTTC
>14|TRBV20-1|TRBJ1-2|NA|NA
CSATEEGMGYGYTF
TGCAGTGCTACCGAGGAAGGGATGGGCTATGGCTACACCTTC
>14|TRBV6-5|TRBJ1-1|NA|NA
CASRPTGQHTEAFF
TGTGCCAGCAGGCCTACTGGACAGCACACTGAAGCTTTCTTT
>11|TRBV20-1|TRBJ2-1|NA|NA
CSAPRRGEQFF
TGCAGTGCTCCGAGGAGGGGGGAGCAGTTCTTC
>15|TRBV29-1|TRBJ2-1|TRBD1|many
CSVEPLDRGLNEQFF
TGCAGCGTTGAACCGCTCGACAGGGGGCTAAATGAGCAGTTCTTC
>14|TRBV5-1|TRBJ2-2|NA|many
CASRGTGNTGELFF
TGCGCCAGTCGGGGGACGGGGAACACCGGGGAGCTGTTTTTT
>16|TRBV20-1|TRBJ2-3|TRBD2|few
CSATVLAGGLTDTQYF
TGCAGTGCTACTGTACTAGCGGGAGGACTCACAGATACGCAGTATTTT
>17|TRBV7-8|TRBJ2-3|TRBD2|few
CASSTYREAQFFPEQYF
TGTGCCAGCAGCACCTACCGGGAGGCCCAATTTTTTCCAGAGCAGTATTTT
>15|TRBV15|TRBJ2-3|TRBD2|few
CATTQPGEGTDTQYF
TGTGCCACCACACAACCGGGGGAGGGTACAGATACGCAGTATTTT
>15|TRBV9|TRBJ2-3|TRBD2|few
CASSSTSGRADTQYF
TGTGCCAGCAGCTCGACTAGCGGGAGAGCAGATACGCAGTATTTT
>14|TRBV18|TRBJ1-2|NA|NA
CASSPPGGGYGYTF
TGTGCCAGCTCACCACCGGGGGGCGGCTATGGCTACACCTTC
>12|TRBV12-3/TRBV12-4|TRBJ2-1|NA|NA
CASSPGVREQFF
TGTGCCAGCAGCCCGGGGGTCAGGGAGCAGTTCTTC
>17|TRBV6-2/TRBV6-3|TRBJ2-2|NA|NA
CASSYAPGLPGAGELFF
TGTGCCAGCAGTTATGCGCCGGGACTTCCTGGCGCCGGGGAGCTGTTTTTT
>14|TRBV30|TRBJ1-1|NA|NA
CAWTLGRYYTEAFF
TGTGCCTGGACCCTGGGACGGTACTACACTGAAGCTTTCTTT
>13|TRBV3-1|TRBJ1-3|NA|NA
CASSQEPGNTIYF
TGTGCCAGCAGCCAAGAACCTGGAAACACCATATATTTT